The 25 T cell receptor beta chains listed next were all sequenced from one sample in a study of blood T cell repertoires in COVID-19. The table came from immunoSEQ multiplex PCR; TCRdb's copy has only in-frame clones and leaves some out. The sample consists of 250,000 to 350,000 clones, 90% of them appearing once. The sequencing input was peripheral blood. The origin of the receptors is a woman in her forties or fifties with COVID-19, enrolled during active disease.

The V and J genes are TRBV10-3 and TRBJ2-2, with TRBD1 matching 7 bases. The germline V gene has CDR1 ENHRY and CDR2 SYGVKD. V was pared by 6 bases and J by 6 bases, with 10 bases of the junction left unmatched. This CDR3 has 15 residues. For the CDR3, the DNA is TGTGCCATCAGACGACAGGGATCAAGTCCCGGGGAGCTGTTTTTT. The encoded protein is CAIRRQGSSPGELFF.

The chain combines TRBV28 with TRBJ2-1, with 11 bases identical to TRBD1. J was trimmed by 1 base and V by 4 bases; bases with no gene match: 6. Per the germline V gene, CDR1 is MDHEN and CDR2 is SYDVKM. This CDR3 has 17 residues. The CDR3 loop reads CASSSSGTGGSYNEQFF. The CDR3 bases are TGTGCCAGCAGTTCATCCGGGACAGGGGGGTCCTACAATGAGCAGTTCTTC.

The chain carries TRBV3-1 (or the pseudogene TRBV3-2) and TRBJ2-7; 11 bases line up with TRBD2. V trimming: 3 bases; J trimming: 6 bases; junction bases outside the gene matches: 7. The CDR3 runs to 15 residues. In germline, CDR1 is LGHDT, CDR2 YNNKEL (reference sequence). Here the CDR3 DNA reads TGTGCCAGCAGCCACAATAGCGGGAGGGCCGCCGAGCAGTACTTC. Its translation: CASSHNSGRAAEQYF.

V gene TRBV13 combines with J gene TRBJ2-1; 10 nucleotides agree with TRBD2. The V segment lost 1 base and the J segment 0 bases; nucleotides outside the gene matches: 9. Germline loops: CDR1 PRHDT, CDR2 FYEKMQ (reference sequence). The CDR3 contains 19 residues. The CDR3 sequence: CASSLAPPTSGNSYNEQFF. Here the CDR3 DNA reads TGTGCCAGCAGCTTAGCCCCACCTACTAGCGGGAACTCCTACAATGAGCAGTTCTTC.

This chain links TRBV7-8 with TRBJ2-7; 13 nucleotides match TRBD2. V was pared by 4 bases and J by 2 bases, with 2 bases of the junction left unmatched. The germline gives CDR1 SGHVS, CDR2 FQNEAQ. The CDR3 has 15 amino acids. CDR3 in amino acids: CASSSGLAGAYEQYF. The CDR3 nucleotides are TGTGCCAGCAGCTCCGGACTAGCGGGGGCCTACGAGCAGTACTTC.

The V call is TRBV27, the J call TRBJ2-5, with a possible D match to TRBD1 (5 bases). V was trimmed by 4 bases and J by 0 bases, leaving 12 bases between them. This CDR3 comprises 15 residues. In germline, CDR1 is MNHEY, CDR2 SMNVEV (reference sequence). The CDR3 DNA reads as TGTGCCAGCAGTTCATTGACAGAGTACCAAGAGACCCAGTACTTC. Its protein is CASSSLTEYQETQYF.

The chain employs TRBV7-3 and TRBJ2-3; 12 bases agree with TRBD2. Trimming took 6 bases from V and 5 from J; bases not matched to a gene: 6. The CDR3 sequence is 15 residues long. The germline V gene has CDR1 SGHTA and CDR2 FQGTGA. CDR3 DNA: TGTGCCAGCAGTAGGACTAGCGGGGAAGGAGATACGCAGTATTTT. Translating gives CASSRTSGEGDTQYF.

Here the CDR3 DNA reads TGTGCCAGCAGCCAAGATTTGGCTAGCGGGCAAGATACGCAGTATTTT. This encodes CASSQDLASGQDTQYF. The chain joins TRBV3-1 (or the pseudogene TRBV3-2) to TRBJ2-3; TRBD2 matches at 8 bases. J gave up 5 bases and V 0 bases, and 7 bases lay outside the gene matches. This CDR3 spans 16 amino acids. Germline V CDR1 and CDR2: LGHDT, YNNKEL (reference sequence).

The V gene is TRBV7-2, the J gene TRBJ2-6; 11 bases map to TRBD2. The junction had 4 bases not matched to a gene; V was cut back by 1 base and J by 2 bases. The length of the CDR3 is 18 residues. Germline CDR1 reads SGHTA; CDR2 reads FQGNSA. CDR3 DNA: TGTGCCAGCAGCTTAGGACTAGCGGGATCCCCTGGGGCCAACGTCCTGACTTTC. Translation gives CASSLGLAGSPGANVLTF.

The V and J genes are TRBV18 and TRBJ2-1, with 8 nucleotides matching TRBD2. The CDR3 spans 15 residues. The junction had 7 bases not matched to a gene; V was cut back by 3 bases and J by 6 bases. In germline, CDR1 is KGHSH, CDR2 LQKENI. CDR3 region: CASSPPGLGINEQFF. The CDR3, as DNA: TGTGCCAGCTCACCTCCGGGACTAGGAATCAATGAGCAGTTCTTC. Full variable domain (missing parts from reference TRBV18 and TRBJ2-1): NAGVMQNPRHLVRRRGQEARLRCSPMKGHSHVYWYRQLPEEGLKFMVYLQKENIIDESGMPKERFSAEFPKEGPSILRIQQVVRGDSAAYFCASSPPGLGINEQFFGPGTRLTVL.

The J gene is TRBJ2-1, the V gene TRBV6-5; tentative D call: TRBD1 (6 bases). Germline assignment: CDR1 MNHEY and CDR2 SVGAGI. Trimming took 7 bases from V and 3 from J, leaving 13 bases between them. The CDR3 has 14 amino acids. This CDR3 is CASTPGQIYNEQFF. The CDR3 coding sequence is TGTGCCAGCACTCCGGGACAAATCTACAATGAGCAGTTCTTC.

The rearrangement joins TRBV19 to TRBJ1-5, with 8 positions matching TRBD1. V lost 4 bases and J lost 2; bases outside the gene matches: 10. CDR3 length: 17 amino acids. Germline loops: CDR1 LNHDA, CDR2 SQIVND (reference sequence). The CDR3 protein is CASSTGTGGAGNQPQHF. The CDR3 DNA follows: TGTGCCAGTAGTACCGGGACAGGAGGCGCGGGCAATCAGCCCCAGCATTTT.

This clone appeared many times. The chain combines TRBV5-6 with TRBJ1-1; perhaps TRBD1 as D (5 bases). Germline V gene data show CDR1 as SGHDT and CDR2 as YYEEEE. There are 15 residues in the CDR3. The germline V and J ends were trimmed by 0 bases and 5 bases, with 14 bases remaining between them. CDR3 bases: TGTGCCAGCAGCTTGGAATGGGGGGTTCGAACTGAAGCTTTCTTT. Residues: CASSLEWGVRTEAFF.

The chain couples TRBV10-3 to TRBJ2-7, with TRBD2 matching over 7 bases. V gave up 2 bases and J gave up 1 base; unmatched junction bases: 5. Germline assignment: CDR1 ENHRY and CDR2 SYGVKD. The CDR3 has 15 amino acids. CDR3 in amino acids: CAISEASGASYEQYF. Written as DNA, the CDR3 is TGTGCCATCAGTGAGGCCAGCGGGGCTTCCTACGAGCAGTACTTC.

The V and J genes are TRBV4-2 and TRBJ1-4; the D gene is possibly TRBD1 (5 bases). Germline lookup yields CDR1 LGHNA and CDR2 YNFKEQ. V was pared by 1 base and J by 4 bases, with 25 bases between. The CDR3 covers 20 residues. This chain's CDR3 is CASSQVTGDNSNSNNEKLFF. The CDR3, as DNA: TGTGCCAGCAGCCAAGTCACAGGCGACAACTCAAACTCGAATAATGAAAAACTGTTTTTT.

The chain has TRBV10-1 and TRBJ2-2; weak D call: TRBD1 (5 bases). The V end was cut by 5 bases, the J end by 2 bases, with 15 bases between. The germline gives CDR1 WNHNN, CDR2 SYGVQD (reference sequence). CDR3 length equals 16 residues. The CDR3 region is CASSTLGAENTGELFF. In DNA, the CDR3 is TGCGCCAGCAGTACGCTTGGGGCGGAAAACACCGGGGAGCTGTTTTTT.

V gene TRBV6-5 combines with J gene TRBJ2-4; 7 bases align to TRBD1. V was clipped by 8 bases and J by 13 bases; unmatched bases: 17. From germline, CDR1 is MNHEY and CDR2 SVGAGI. The CDR3 has 14 amino acids. This CDR3 is CASSQTPQTGQQYF. The DNA of the CDR3 is TGTGCCAGCTCTCAAACCCCCCAAACGGGACAGCAGTACTTC.

The J gene is TRBJ2-2, the V gene TRBV27; D possibly corresponds to TRBD1 (6 bases). The CDR3 extends over 16 amino acids. CDR1 MNHEY and CDR2 SMNVEV come from the germline V gene (reference sequence). V lost 5 bases and J 4 bases, leaving 17 bases between the germline ends. CDR3 sequence: CASSLLPRGGTGELFF. As DNA, the CDR3 is TGTGCCAGCAGTCTCCTCCCCAGGGGCGGCACCGGGGAGCTGTTTTTT.

The CDR3 here is CASSSLTGTEAFF. The CDR3 bases are TGTGCCAGCAGTTCTCTCACTGGCACTGAAGCTTTCTTT. This chain links TRBV2 with TRBJ1-1; no definite D call. Between the trimmed V and J ends, which lost 5 bases and 4 bases, there was a span of 11 bases. CDR3 length equals 13 residues. In germline, CDR1 is SNHLY, CDR2 FYNNEI.

The gene calls are TRBV12-5 and TRBJ2-7; perhaps TRBD2 as D (7 bases). In germline, CDR1 is LGHNT, CDR2 FRNRAP. The CDR3 contains 18 residues. Trimming left V 0 bases short and J 5 bases short, with 23 bases between. The CDR3 spells CASGLVRLTGQSGNEQYF. The CDR3 DNA is TGTGCTAGTGGTTTGGTACGTCTTACAGGGCAGAGCGGGAACGAGCAGTACTTC. The variable domain in full, completed from reference TRBV12-5 and TRBJ2-7, reads DARVTQTPRHKVTEMGQEVTMRCQPILGHNTVFWYRQTMMQGLELLAYFRNRAPLDDSGMPKDRFSAEMPDATLATLKIQPSEPRDSAVYFCASGLVRLTGQSGNEQYFGPGTRLTVT.

J is TRBJ1-1 and V is TRBV5-1, with D maybe TRBD1 (5 bases). V lost 3 bases and J lost 4, with 7 bases in between. The CDR3 runs to 12 residues. Germline-derived CDR1 and CDR2 are SGHRS and YFSETQ. CDR3 loop: CASSSQGTEAFF. The CDR3 DNA sequence: TGCGCCAGCAGCTCCCAGGGCACTGAAGCTTTCTTT.

This clone showed up just once. The chain has TRBV2 and TRBJ1-5, with D uncertain. Deletions cut 7 bases from V and 6 bases from J, with 13 bases between. Germline CDR1 reads SNHLY; CDR2 reads FYNNEI. The CDR3 covers 13 residues. CDR3 loop: CASTFEITQPQHF. DNA of the CDR3: TGTGCCAGCACTTTCGAGATAACTCAGCCCCAGCATTTT.

This clone was observed at least ten times. The V gene is TRBV19, the J gene TRBJ1-6; D is possibly TRBD1 (6 bases). The CDR3 spans 15 residues. The germline V gene encodes CDR1 LNHDA and CDR2 SQIVND (reference sequence). The V gene lost 7 bases and the J gene lost 11 bases, with 21 bases spanning the gap. CDR3 nucleotides: TGTGCCAGTACCATAGAGGGGGGCGCGGGAGCACCCCTCCACTTT. This encodes CASTIEGGAGAPLHF. Complete variable domain (other parts from reference TRBV19 and TRBJ1-6): DGGITQSPKYLFRKEGQNVTLSCEQNLNHDAMYWYRQDPGQGLRLIYYSQIVNDFQKGDIAEGYSVSREKKESFPLTVTSAQKNPTAFYLCASTIEGGAGAPLHFGNGTRLTVT.

This chain connects TRBV7-6 to TRBJ1-2, with TRBD1 matching over 12 bases. The CDR3 is 19 amino acids. J lost 5 bases, V lost 6 bases, and 19 bases had no gene match. The V gene's germline CDR1 is SGHVS and CDR2 FNYEAQ. CDR3 DNA: TGTGCCAGCAGTTCCTCCGGGACAGGGGGCGGGTTAACCTTTTATGGCTACACCTTC. It specifies CASSSSGTGGGLTFYGYTF.

This clone was observed once. This chain connects TRBV6-5 to TRBJ1-1; TRBD1 aligns across 8 bases. Looked up from germline, CDR1 is MNHEY and CDR2 is SVGAGI. The CDR3 totals 13 residues. The junction had 4 bases not matched to a gene; V was cut back by 0 bases and J by 10 bases. This CDR3 is CASSYSGRGPAFF. In DNA, the CDR3 is TGTGCCAGCAGTTACTCAGGCAGGGGGCCAGCTTTCTTT.